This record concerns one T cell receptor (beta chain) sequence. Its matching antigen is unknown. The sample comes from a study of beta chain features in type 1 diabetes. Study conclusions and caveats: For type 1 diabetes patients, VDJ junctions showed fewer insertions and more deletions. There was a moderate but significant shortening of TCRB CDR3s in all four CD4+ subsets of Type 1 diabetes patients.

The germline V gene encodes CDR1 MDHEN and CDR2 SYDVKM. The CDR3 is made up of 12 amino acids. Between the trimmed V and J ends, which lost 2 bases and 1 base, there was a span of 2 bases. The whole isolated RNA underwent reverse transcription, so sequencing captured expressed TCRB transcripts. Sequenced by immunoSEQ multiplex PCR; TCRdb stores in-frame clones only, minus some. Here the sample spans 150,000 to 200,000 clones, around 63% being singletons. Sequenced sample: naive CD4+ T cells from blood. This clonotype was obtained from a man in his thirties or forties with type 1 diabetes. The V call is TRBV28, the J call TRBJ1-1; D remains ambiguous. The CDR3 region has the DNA TGTGCCAGCAGTTTACAGAACACTGAAGCTTTCTTT. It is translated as CASSLQNTEAFF. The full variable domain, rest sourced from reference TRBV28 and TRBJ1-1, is DVKVTQSSRYLVKRTGEKVFLECVQDMDHENMFWYRQDPGLGLRLIYFSYDVKMKEKGDIPEGYSVSREKKERFSLILESASTNQTSMYLCASSLQNTEAFFGQGTRLTVV.